This record concerns one T cell receptor beta chain sequence. The data originate from a study of blood T cell repertoires in COVID-19. About the study: Italy, Spain and the United States were the sources of the convalescent and acute COVID-19 samples. T cells, B-cell-depleted T cells, or PBMCs provided the cDNA or gDNA that served as material.

Methods used by the authors: Estimated nucleated cell counts came from reference gene primer amplification. TCRdb keeps only in-frame clones here, not all; method: immunoSEQ multiplex PCR. V and J calls and clone size are as listed in that table; D and trimming were resolved from the DNA. The table includes fewer than 400,000 clones, more than 70% detected once. This CDR3 is 16 amino acids long. J was trimmed by 7 bases and V by 4 bases; bases with no gene match: 5. The germline CDR1 and CDR2 sequences are MNHEY and SMNVEV (reference sequence). The sequenced material came from peripheral blood. V usage is TRBV27 and J usage is TRBJ2-1, with 15 bases matching TRBD2. The receptor's source is a man under 40 with active or convalescent COVID-19. The CDR3 reads CASSWTSGRAWNEQFF. Here the CDR3 DNA reads TGTGCCAGCAGTTGGACTAGCGGGAGGGCCTGGAATGAGCAGTTCTTC.